These 7 T cell receptor beta chains came from one sample sequenced in a study of Ad26.COV2.S vaccination and SARS-CoV-2 variants. TCRdb keeps only in-frame clones here, not all; method: immunoSEQ multiplex PCR. Of about 350,000 clones in the sample, about 92% are singletons; the top ten hold around 4.2%. This specimen consisted of peripheral blood, obtained after recovery from COVID-19. These receptors all stem from a human donor who had recovered from COVID-19.

The chain is built from TRBV5-1 and TRBJ2-1; D is tentatively TRBD1 or TRBD2 (5 bases each). Between the trimmed V and J ends, which lost 4 bases and 7 bases, there was a span of 18 bases. The CDR3 is 15 residues long. Germline V CDR1 and CDR2: SGHRS, YFSETQ. The CDR3 spells CASSPDGARGNEQFF. CDR3 DNA sequence: TGCGCCAGCAGCCCGGACGGGGCTCGAGGGAATGAGCAGTTCTTC.

This clone was seen once. The chain recombines TRBV9 with TRBJ2-1, with 11 bases that match TRBD2. The V segment lost 2 bases and the J segment 7 bases; nucleotides outside the gene matches: 8. The V gene's germline CDR1 is SGDLS and CDR2 YYNGEE. This CDR3 is 16 amino acids long. The CDR3 bases are TGTGCCAGCAGCGTTATAGCGGGGGGGCCGTTTAATGAGCAGTTCTTC. It codes for CASSVIAGGPFNEQFF.

The chain is built from TRBV5-5 and TRBJ2-5; 7 nucleotides align to TRBD1. This CDR3 is built from 16 residues. V was clipped by 0 bases and J by 4 bases; unmatched bases: 9. Germline V gene sequence: CDR1 SGHKS, CDR2 YYEKEE (reference sequence). The CDR3 here is CASSLGDSLRAETQYF. CDR3 sequence (DNA): TGTGCCAGCAGCTTGGGGGACAGTCTCAGGGCAGAGACCCAGTACTTC. The full variable domain, its missing parts supplied by reference TRBV5-5 and TRBJ2-5, is DAGVTQSPTHLIKTRGQQVTLRCSPISGHKSVSWYQQVLGQGPQFIFQYYEKEERGRGNFPDRFSARQFPNYSSELNVNALLLGDSALYLCASSLGDSLRAETQYFGPGTRLLVL.

The chain has TRBV20-1 and TRBJ2-5; D call uncertain. The germline V and J ends were trimmed by 8 bases and 0 bases, with 4 bases remaining between them. The CDR3 contains 10 residues. The germline V gene has CDR1 DFQATT and CDR2 SNEGSKA (reference sequence). CDR3 protein: CSTNQETQYF. CDR3 in DNA: TGCAGTACAAACCAAGAGACCCAGTACTTC.

This chain uses TRBV4-3 with TRBJ1-2, with D possibly matching TRBD1 (6 bases). CDR1 and CDR2 (germline): LGHNA, YSLEER. V dropped 0 bases and J dropped 1 base, with 12 bases sitting between them. CDR3 length: 16 residues. The CDR3 DNA follows: TGCGCCAGCAGCCAAGATCGCGGGACACATAACTATGGCTACACCTTC. This gives the protein CASSQDRGTHNYGYTF.

The chain uses TRBV7-9 and TRBJ2-7; tentatively, D is TRBD2 (7 bases). The CDR3 totals 14 residues. From germline, CDR1 is SEHNR and CDR2 FQNEAQ (reference sequence). V gave up 3 bases and J gave up 2 bases, with 11 bases separating them. The CDR3 here is CASSFFGGPYEQYF. The CDR3, as DNA: TGTGCCAGCAGCTTCTTCGGGGGGCCCTACGAGCAGTACTTC.

The gene calls are TRBV6-2 or TRBV6-3 and TRBJ1-5; D gene uncertain. The germline gives CDR1 MNHEY, CDR2 SVGEGT. The CDR3 has 16 amino acids. V lost 4 bases to trimming and J lost 3 bases, with 16 bases between them. CDR3 sequence: CASSLAAMGSNQPQHF. CDR3 in DNA: TGTGCCAGCAGTTTAGCAGCCATGGGCTCCAATCAGCCCCAGCATTTT.